The source of this T cell receptor (beta chain) is a study of T cells in Graves' hyperthyroidism and ophthalmopathy. Regions amplified from RNA transcripts were the TCR beta CDR3 regions. The primer set for the first-round RT-PCR of the TCR CDR3 was HTBI. TCRdb called the multiplex PCR reads again in MiXCR, with one record for every CDR3 protein. Of about 300,000 distinct CDR3 sequences in the sample, 13% were seen once. The V end was cut by 2 bases, the J end by 3 bases, with 13 bases between. The CDR3 totals 15 residues. CDR1 is MGHRA and CDR2 is YSYEKL in the germline V gene. This clonotype was picked up many times.

This chain links TRBV4-1 with TRBJ1-2; D uncertain. The sample comprised blood. The sequence was obtained from a woman in her 30s with Graves' hyperthyroidism that later progressed to Graves' ophthalmopathy. CDR3 sequence reads: CASSQPTGSDYGYTF. As DNA, the CDR3 is TGCGCCAGCAGCCAACCTACCGGGTCAGACTATGGCTACACCTTC.